One T cell receptor beta chain is described in this entry. Its antigen is unknown. No neoadjuvant therapy was given to the selected pancreatic ductal adenocarcinoma patients before their surgery. The V gene lost 4 bases and the J gene lost 1 base, with 14 bases spanning the gap. The CDR3 sequence is 15 residues long. Per the germline V gene, CDR1 is LGHNA and CDR2 is YSLEER. The data derive from a study of T cells in pancreatic ductal adenocarcinoma. TCRdb's table, derived via immunoSEQ multiplex PCR, lists solely in-frame clones and lacks some. Among roughly 100,000 clones listed, nearly 95% were seen once. Points from the study as a whole: Compared with tumor, blood showed more total productive templates and roughly 8-fold more clonotypes. The resected pancreatic cancer cohort was biased toward the minority with early-stage disease. Enrichment of CD45RO+ effector over naive T cells in tumors may bias clonality. Tumor and blood clonality did not differ significantly, about 0.1 versus 0.071.

Sequencing input: PBMCs. The sequence was collected from a human donor with pancreatic ductal adenocarcinoma. The V gene is TRBV4-3, the J gene TRBJ2-7, with D perhaps TRBD1 (6 bases). The CDR3 loop reads CASSPISGQSYEQYF. The CDR3 DNA reads as TGCGCCAGCAGCCCAATCTCAGGACAGTCCTACGAGCAGTACTTC.